This section outlines one T cell receptor (beta chain) sequence together with its context. These data come from a study of cytomegalovirus exposure and HLA in healthy donors. Study-level information: Of several hundred genotyped donors, about 81% clustered with self-reported Caucasian donors.

The PCR had 60 Vbeta and 13 Jbeta primers. Using immunoSEQ multiplex PCR, the repertoire was profiled, and TCRdb retains in-frame clones only, with some absent. The repertoire consists of 60,000 to 95,000 clones, with just under 80% occurring once and the leading ten covering roughly 8.9%. The CDR3 consists of 16 residues. The ends were cut back, 4 bases at V and 1 base at J, with 16 bases in the middle. Germline V lookup: CDR1 MNHNS, CDR2 SASEGT. The TCR originated in a middle-aged woman in good health and CMV-seropositive. The specimen sequenced was PBMCs. V and J are TRBV6-1 and TRBJ1-1; D is possibly TRBD1 (6 bases). CDR3 in amino acids: CASSGQGILTNTEAFF. Here the CDR3 DNA reads TGTGCCAGCAGTGGTCAGGGGATACTGACGAACACTGAAGCTTTCTTT.